This T cell receptor beta chain was captured by sequencing in a study of blood T cell repertoires in COVID-19. Study details: Both acute and convalescent COVID-19 samples were obtained from the United States, Italy and Spain. Sources were T cells, B-cell-depleted T cells, or PBMCs; the material itself was cDNA or gDNA.

In the authors' workflow: The authors estimated nucleated cell counts from reference gene primer amplification. Using immunoSEQ multiplex PCR, the repertoire was profiled, and TCRdb retains in-frame clones only, with some absent. That table furnishes V, J and clone size, whereas the DNA furnished D and trimming. This sample has about 58,000 clones, with about 77% found just once. The source of this sequence is a human donor in a cohort sampled during active COVID-19. The sequencing sample was made of peripheral blood.

CDR3 amino acids: CASSEGRAGIQYF. CDR3 bases: TGTGCCAGTAGTGAGGGACGGGCGGGGATTCAGTACTTC. The rearrangement uses TRBV19 and TRBJ2-4, with a weak D call TRBD2 (6 bases). The CDR3 has 13 residues. The V end lost 5 bases, the J end lost 10 bases, and 15 bases lay between the germline ends. Germline V CDR1 and CDR2: LNHDA, SQIVND (reference sequence).